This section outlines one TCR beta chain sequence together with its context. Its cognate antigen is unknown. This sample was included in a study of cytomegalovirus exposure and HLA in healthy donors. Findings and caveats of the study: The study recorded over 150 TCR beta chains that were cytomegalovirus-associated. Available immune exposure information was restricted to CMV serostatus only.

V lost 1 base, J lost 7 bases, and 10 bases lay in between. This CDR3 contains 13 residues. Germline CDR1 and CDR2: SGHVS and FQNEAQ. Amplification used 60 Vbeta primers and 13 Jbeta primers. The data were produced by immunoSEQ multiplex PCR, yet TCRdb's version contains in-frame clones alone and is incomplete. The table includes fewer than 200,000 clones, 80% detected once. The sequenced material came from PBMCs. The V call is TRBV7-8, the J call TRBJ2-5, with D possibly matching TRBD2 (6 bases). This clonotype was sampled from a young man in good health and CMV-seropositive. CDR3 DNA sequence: TGTGCCAGCAGCTTAGGGCGGGATGGGACCCAGTACTTC. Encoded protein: CASSLGRDGTQYF.